These 22 T cell receptor beta chains came from one sample sequenced in a study of T cells in Graves' hyperthyroidism and ophthalmopathy (dated by TCRdb to between 2017 and 2020). The library was obtained by multiplex PCR. Sequencing used an Illumina HiSeq 2000. The TCR beta CDR3 regions were amplified from the RNA transcripts. The TCR CDR3 was subjected to a first round of RT-PCR using the HTBI primer set and the Qiagen OneStep RT-PCR kit. The raw public data were reprocessed by TCRdb itself: fastp quality trimming at Q25, MiXCR clonotype calling, in-frame beta chains only. Under each unique CDR3 protein, matching rows form one entry showing the most common genes and DNA. In this sample the table shows 300,000 to 500,000 distinct CDR3 sequences, about 15% of which occur a single time. Of the sample, approximately 30% is held by the ten largest clones. Sequenced input: blood. These receptors all come from a woman aged 25-40 years with Graves' hyperthyroidism.

In the case of this clonotype: Relative to the germline gene, one junction end is altered; a read error may explain this. This chain uses TRBV2 with TRBJ2-2, with D possibly being TRBD2 (6 bases). CDR1 is SNHLY, CDR2 FYNNEI, per germline. The CDR3 contains 17 residues. This CDR3 is CASSTDYGLGIAGGLFF. CDR3 nucleotide sequence: TGTGCCAGCAGTACGGACTATGGGTTGGGTATCGCCGGGGGGCTGTTTTTT.

This clonotype was seen only a few times. This chain connects TRBV20-1 to TRBJ1-5, with unresolved D. From germline, CDR1 is DFQATT and CDR2 SNEGSKA (reference sequence). V lost 7 bases to trimming and J lost 3 bases, with 16 bases between them. This CDR3 is 14 amino acids long. CDR3 in DNA: TGCAGTGTTCCCGGCAGGCTCGACAATCAGCCCCAGCATTTT. It encodes CSVPGRLDNQPQHF.

The J gene is TRBJ2-5, the V gene TRBV15; D not resolved. This CDR3 is 13 amino acids long. Looked up from germline, CDR1 is LNHNV and CDR2 is YYDKDF (reference sequence). The V and J ends lost 8 bases and 0 bases respectively, with 10 bases between them. DNA for the CDR3: TGTGCCACCGGACGAACGTACCAAGAGACCCAGTACTTC. This gives the protein CATGRTYQETQYF.

This clonotype was seen repeatedly, ten times or more. The V gene is TRBV20-1, the J gene TRBJ1-4, with D perhaps TRBD1 (5 bases). Germline CDR1 and CDR2: DFQATT and SNEGSKA (reference sequence). The CDR3 is 14 residues long. V was trimmed by 5 bases and J by 7 bases, leaving 17 bases between them. The CDR3 sequence: CSALPGVGSEKLFF. The CDR3 DNA reads TGCAGTGCTCTTCCGGGGGTCGGTTCTGAAAAACTGTTTTTT.

V gene TRBV7-6 combines with J gene TRBJ2-7, with 8 positions matching TRBD1. The CDR3 covers 13 residues. The germline V gene encodes CDR1 SGHVS and CDR2 FNYEAQ. The V and J ends lost 5 bases and 6 bases, in that order; junction bases with no gene match: 6. The CDR3, as DNA: TGTGCCAGCAGCAAAGGACAGGGTTTCGAGCAGTACTTC. Amino acid sequence: CASSKGQGFEQYF.

This clonotype was observed a handful of times. The V gene is TRBV12-3 or TRBV12-4, the J gene TRBJ1-6, with TRBD1 matching over 7 bases. The CDR3 totals 14 residues. J was trimmed by 7 bases and V by 7 bases; bases with no gene match: 7. Here the CDR3 reads CASTKGAENSPLHF. CDR3 bases: TGTGCCAGCACTAAGGGGGCCGAAAATTCACCCCTCCACTTT.

The rearrangement joins TRBV6-9 to TRBJ2-1; the match to TRBD1 covers 7 bases. The J segment lost 9 bases and the V segment lost 4 bases, leaving 9 bases of the junction unmatched. This CDR3 spans 14 amino acids. Germline values: CDR1 MNHGY, CDR2 SVAAGI. The CDR3 spells CASSSATGLGEQFF. The CDR3 nucleotides read TGTGCCAGCAGTTCGGCGACAGGGTTGGGTGAGCAGTTCTTC.

This chain uses TRBV18 with TRBJ2-7; TRBD1 agrees at 8 bases. In germline, CDR1 is KGHSH, CDR2 LQKENI. This CDR3 spans 15 amino acids. The V and J ends lost 5 bases and 5 bases, in that order; junction bases with no gene match: 11. CDR3 region: CASSSAVGQGHEQYF. The CDR3 nucleotides read TGTGCCAGCTCATCGGCTGTCGGACAGGGCCACGAGCAGTACTTC.

This clonotype occurred many times. Written as DNA, the CDR3 is TGTGCCAGCAGCTTAGCGGGACGGGGGGGCCGGACATTTTACGAGCAGTACTTC. It translates to CASSLAGRGGRTFYEQYF. The chain employs TRBV7-8 and TRBJ2-7; 8 bases agree with TRBD2. Looked up from germline, CDR1 is SGHVS and CDR2 is FQNEAQ. Unmatched junction bases numbered 14, after V lost 0 bases and J lost 4 bases. The CDR3 is made up of 18 amino acids.

This clonotype was counted a few times. V is TRBV29-1 and J is TRBJ2-1; TRBD2 is a possible D gene (7 bases). V lost 5 bases and J 6 bases, leaving 17 bases between the germline ends. The CDR3 extends over 14 amino acids. CDR1 is SQVTM and CDR2 is ANQGSEA in the germline V gene. CDR3 bases: TGCAGCGTTCTTAAGGGGGGGTACGGCAATGAGCAGTTCTTC. It translates to CSVLKGGYGNEQFF.

With regard to this clonotype: Sequence at one end of the junction differs from germline and may be a read error. The chain employs TRBV11-2 and TRBJ2-1, with a possible D match to TRBD2 (6 bases). The CDR3 runs 15 residues. CDR1 SGHAT and CDR2 FQNNGV come from the germline V gene. CDR3 loop: CAGSLEGLDYNEQFF. The CDR3 nucleotides are TGTGCCGGCAGCTTAGAGGGACTTGACTACAATGAGCAGTTCTTC.

This clonotype was seen ten or more times. This chain connects TRBV29-1 to TRBJ2-7; 7 bases align to TRBD2. Germline V lookup: CDR1 SQVTM, CDR2 ANQGSEA. Trimming at V came to 1 base and at J to 3 bases, leaving 3 bases not matched to a gene. The CDR3 loop spans 13 amino acids. CDR3 amino acids: CSVEGGGGYEQYF. CDR3 coding DNA: TGCAGCGTTGAAGGGGGGGGTGGCTACGAGCAGTACTTC.

A remark on this clonotype: This clone may be a read error of a much larger clone one base away. V is TRBV2 and J is TRBJ2-7, with 8 bases fitting TRBD2. Germline-derived CDR1 and CDR2 are SNHLY and FYNNEI. CDR3 size: 14 residues. Unmatched junction bases numbered 11, after V lost 8 bases and J lost 5 bases. The CDR3 spells CASDEREGRHEQYF. The CDR3 DNA is TGTGCCAGCGATGAACGGGAGGGCCGCCACGAGCAGTACTTC.

In its sample, this clonotype was seen a few times. The V and J genes are TRBV18 and TRBJ2-7; D gene uncertain. Trimming cost V 3 bases and J 6 bases, with 21 bases left between them. Germline CDR1 reads KGHSH; CDR2 reads LQKENI. The CDR3 loop spans 16 amino acids. CDR3 residues: CASSPSHARTGVEQYF. The CDR3 nucleotides are TGTGCCAGCTCACCCTCACACGCCCGAACTGGCGTCGAGCAGTACTTC.

This clonotype was seen many times. J is TRBJ2-7 and V is TRBV3-1, with TRBD2 matching over 9 bases. CDR3 length equals 13 residues. Germline lookup yields CDR1 LGHDT and CDR2 YNNKEL (reference sequence). V shed 4 bases and J 3 bases; nucleotides not matched to a gene: 1. The CDR3 bases are TGTGCCAGCAGCCTGACTAGCGGCTACGAGCAGTACTTC. This gives the protein CASSLTSGYEQYF.

This clonotype occurred a few times. The V gene is TRBV11-2, the J gene TRBJ2-5; D uncertain. Trimming shortened V by 2 bases and J by 0 bases, and 13 bases separated the two germline ends. In germline, CDR1 is SGHAT, CDR2 FQNNGV. The CDR3 consists of 16 residues. CDR3 loop: CASSLLAAQYQETQYF. For the CDR3, the DNA is TGTGCCAGCAGCTTACTGGCAGCTCAGTACCAAGAGACCCAGTACTTC.

The V and J genes are TRBV5-1 and TRBJ1-6; TRBD1 might be the D (5 bases). This CDR3 has 14 residues. Germline CDR1 reads SGHRS; CDR2 reads YFSETQ. Trimming pared 0 bases from V and 7 bases from J, leaving 8 bases between. The CDR3 DNA is TGCGCCAGCAGCTTGGGGGGGAAGAATTCACCCCTCCACTTT. Amino acid sequence: CASSLGGKNSPLHF.

This clonotype was seen a few times. The J gene is TRBJ2-4, the V gene TRBV15, with 7 bases that match TRBD1. Germline V gene data show CDR1 as LNHNV and CDR2 as YYDKDF (reference sequence). V dropped 1 base and J dropped 3; count of bases not matched to a gene: 3. This CDR3 region has 15 residues. CDR3 bases: TGTGCCACCAGCAGAGGTCGGGACAGCAAAAACATTCAGTACTTC. Translation: CATSRGRDSKNIQYF.

The rearrangement links TRBV14 to TRBJ1-5; D is ambiguous. Trimming pared 4 bases from V and 2 bases from J, leaving 18 bases between. CDR3 length equals 17 residues. CDR1 and CDR2 from the germline V gene are SGHDN and FVKESK. CDR3 bases: TGTGCCAGCAGCCTAAGGGTTGTCTTACTGGGCAATCAGCCCCAGCATTTT. Protein product: CASSLRVVLLGNQPQHF.

Concerning this clonotype itself: A read error is possible here, since a much larger clone lies one base away. The rearrangement uses TRBV19 and TRBJ2-7, with D tentatively TRBD2 (6 bases). Trimming shortened V by 9 bases and J by 1 base, and 22 bases separated the two germline ends. Germline V gene data show CDR1 as LNHDA and CDR2 as SQIVND (reference sequence). The CDR3 contains 16 residues. The CDR3 sequence: CARRGRGTGGSYEQYF. Here the CDR3 DNA reads TGTGCCAGAAGGGGTCGAGGGACTGGAGGATCCTACGAGCAGTACTTC.

This clonotype showed up just a few times. The chain is built from TRBV18 and TRBJ2-5, with 10 bases identical to TRBD1. This CDR3 has 13 amino acids. Germline assignment: CDR1 KGHSH and CDR2 LQKENI. The trim removed 0 bases at V and 13 bases at J, leaving 5 bases unmatched. Here the CDR3 DNA reads TGTGCCAGCTCACCACCAACGACAGGGGGCCGGTACTTC. This codes for CASSPPTTGGRYF.

This rearrangement joins TRBV9 to TRBJ2-2; 9 bases match TRBD1. The CDR3 length is 15 residues. CDR1 SGDLS and CDR2 YYNGEE come from the germline V gene. The V and J ends lost 3 bases and 3 bases, in that order; junction bases with no gene match: 3. In nucleotides, the CDR3 is TGTGCCAGCAGCGCCGACAGGGGGTACACCGGGGAGCTGTTTTTT. Translating gives CASSADRGYTGELFF.